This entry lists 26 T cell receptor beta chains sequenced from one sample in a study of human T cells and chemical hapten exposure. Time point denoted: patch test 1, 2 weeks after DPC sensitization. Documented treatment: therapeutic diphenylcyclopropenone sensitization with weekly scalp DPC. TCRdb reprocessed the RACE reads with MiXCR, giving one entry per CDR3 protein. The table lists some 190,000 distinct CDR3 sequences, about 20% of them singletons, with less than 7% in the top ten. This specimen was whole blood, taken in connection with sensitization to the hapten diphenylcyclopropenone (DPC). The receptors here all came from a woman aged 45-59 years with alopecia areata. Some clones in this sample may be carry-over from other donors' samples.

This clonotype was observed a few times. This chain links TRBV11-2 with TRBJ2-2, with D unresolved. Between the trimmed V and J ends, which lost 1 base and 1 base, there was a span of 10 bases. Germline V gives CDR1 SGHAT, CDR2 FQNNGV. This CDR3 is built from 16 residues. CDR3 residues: CASSLGGLKNTGELFF. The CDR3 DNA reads TGTGCCAGCAGCTTAGGCGGCTTGAAGAACACCGGGGAGCTGTTTTTT.

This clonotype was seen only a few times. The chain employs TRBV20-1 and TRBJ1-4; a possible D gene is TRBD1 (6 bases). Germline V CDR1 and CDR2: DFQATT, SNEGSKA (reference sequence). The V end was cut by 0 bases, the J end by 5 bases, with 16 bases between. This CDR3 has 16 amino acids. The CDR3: CSARDFRAGTNEKLFF. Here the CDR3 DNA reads TGCAGTGCTAGAGACTTTAGGGCAGGGACAAATGAAAAACTGTTTTTT.

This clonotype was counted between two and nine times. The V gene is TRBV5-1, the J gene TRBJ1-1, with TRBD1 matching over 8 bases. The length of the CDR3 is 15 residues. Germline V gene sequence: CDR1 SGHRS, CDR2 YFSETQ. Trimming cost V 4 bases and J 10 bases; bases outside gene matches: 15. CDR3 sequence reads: CASSPAAGQVGRAFF. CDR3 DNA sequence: TGCGCCAGCAGCCCGGCGGCGGGACAGGTAGGGAGAGCTTTCTTT.

CDR3 loop: CASRRTANSPLHF. CDR3 sequence (DNA): TGTGCCAGCAGGAGGACAGCTAATTCACCCCTCCACTTT. This sequence joins TRBV6-2 or TRBV6-3 and TRBJ1-6; weak D call: TRBD1 (6 bases). The V gene's germline CDR1 is MNHEY and CDR2 SVGEGT. The CDR3 covers 13 residues. V was trimmed by 6 bases and J by 6 bases, leaving 9 bases between them.

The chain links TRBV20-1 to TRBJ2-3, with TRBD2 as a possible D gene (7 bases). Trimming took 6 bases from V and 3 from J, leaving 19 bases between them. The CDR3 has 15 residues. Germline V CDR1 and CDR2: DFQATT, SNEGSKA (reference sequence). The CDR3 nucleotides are TGCAGTGCCGCAAGGGGGGGACCTAGAACAGATACGCAGTATTTT. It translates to CSAARGGPRTDTQYF.

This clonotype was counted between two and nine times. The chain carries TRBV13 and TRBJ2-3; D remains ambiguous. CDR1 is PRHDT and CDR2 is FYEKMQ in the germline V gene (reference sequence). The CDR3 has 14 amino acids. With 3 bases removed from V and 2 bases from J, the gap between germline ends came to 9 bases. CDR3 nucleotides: TGTGCCAGCAGCTTTGGGCAGGTCACAGATACGCAGTATTTT. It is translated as CASSFGQVTDTQYF.

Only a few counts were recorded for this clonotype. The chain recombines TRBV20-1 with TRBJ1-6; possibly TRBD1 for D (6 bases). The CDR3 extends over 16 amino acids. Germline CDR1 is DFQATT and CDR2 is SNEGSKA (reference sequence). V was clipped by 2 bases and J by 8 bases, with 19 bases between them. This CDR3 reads CSARNFHRARDSPLHF. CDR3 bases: TGCAGTGCTAGAAATTTTCACAGGGCTAGGGATTCACCCCTCCACTTT.

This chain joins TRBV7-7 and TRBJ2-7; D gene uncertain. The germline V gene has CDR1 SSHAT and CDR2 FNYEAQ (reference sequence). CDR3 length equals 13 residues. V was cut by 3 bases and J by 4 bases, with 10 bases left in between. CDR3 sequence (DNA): TGTGCCAGCAGCTTCTCCAGGCCATACGAGCAGTACTTC. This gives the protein CASSFSRPYEQYF.

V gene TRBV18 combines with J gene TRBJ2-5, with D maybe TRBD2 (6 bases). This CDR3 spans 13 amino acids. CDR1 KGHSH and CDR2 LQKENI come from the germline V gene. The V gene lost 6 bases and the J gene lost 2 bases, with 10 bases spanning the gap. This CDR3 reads CASSSAGQETQYF. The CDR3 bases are TGTGCCAGCTCCTCGGCGGGACAAGAGACCCAGTACTTC.

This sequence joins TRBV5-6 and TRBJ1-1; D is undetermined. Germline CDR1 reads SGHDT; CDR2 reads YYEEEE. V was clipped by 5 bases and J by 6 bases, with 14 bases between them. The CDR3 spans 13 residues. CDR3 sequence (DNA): TGTGCCAGCAGATCGACCGGGAGGGCTGAAGCTTTCTTT. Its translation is CASRSTGRAEAFF.

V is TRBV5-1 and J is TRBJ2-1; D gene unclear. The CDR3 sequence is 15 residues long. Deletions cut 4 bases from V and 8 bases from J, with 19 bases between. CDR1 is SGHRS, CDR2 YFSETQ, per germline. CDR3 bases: TGCGCCAGCAGCCCGGACCGAACTACTATCGATGAGCAGTTCTTC. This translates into CASSPDRTTIDEQFF. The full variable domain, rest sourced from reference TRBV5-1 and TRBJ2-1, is KAGVTQTPRYLIKTRGQQVTLSCSPISGHRSVSWYQQTPGQGLQFLFEYFSETQRNKGNFPGRFSGRQFSNSRSEMNVSTLELGDSALYLCASSPDRTTIDEQFFGPGTRLTVL.

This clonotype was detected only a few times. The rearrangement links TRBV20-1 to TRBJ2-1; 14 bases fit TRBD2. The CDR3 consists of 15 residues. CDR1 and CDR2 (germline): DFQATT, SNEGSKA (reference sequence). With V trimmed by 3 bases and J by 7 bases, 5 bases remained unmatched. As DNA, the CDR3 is TGCAGTGCTAGGCCGACTAGCGGGAGGGGAAATGAGCAGTTCTTC. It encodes CSARPTSGRGNEQFF.

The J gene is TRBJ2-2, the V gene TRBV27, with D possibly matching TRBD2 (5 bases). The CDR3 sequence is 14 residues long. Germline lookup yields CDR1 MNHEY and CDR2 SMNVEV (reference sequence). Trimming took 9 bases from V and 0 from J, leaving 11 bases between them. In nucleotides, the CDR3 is TGTGCCAGTAGAGGACTTACGAACACCGGGGAGCTGTTTTTT. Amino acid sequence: CASRGLTNTGELFF.

The CDR3 protein is CASNDGQLNTEAFF. The CDR3 coding sequence is TGTGCCAGCAACGACGGACAGTTGAACACTGAAGCTTTCTTT. The V call is TRBV5-8, the J call TRBJ1-1; maybe TRBD1 (6 bases). The CDR3 spans 14 residues. V was shortened by 6 bases and J by 0 bases, with 12 bases between the two germline ends. The V gene's germline CDR1 is SGHTS and CDR2 YDEGEE.

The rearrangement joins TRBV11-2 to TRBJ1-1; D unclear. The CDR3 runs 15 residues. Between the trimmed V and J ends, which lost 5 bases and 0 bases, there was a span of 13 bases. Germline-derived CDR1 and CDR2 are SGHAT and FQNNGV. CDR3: CASSLITDLNTEAFF. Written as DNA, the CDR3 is TGTGCCAGCAGCCTTATTACAGATCTGAACACTGAAGCTTTCTTT.

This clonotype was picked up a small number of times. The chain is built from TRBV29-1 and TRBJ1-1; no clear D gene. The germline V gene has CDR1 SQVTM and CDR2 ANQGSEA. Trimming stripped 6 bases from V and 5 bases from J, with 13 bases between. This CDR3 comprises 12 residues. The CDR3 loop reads CSVVTSGTEAFF. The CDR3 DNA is TGCAGCGTGGTTACCTCGGGGACTGAAGCTTTCTTT.

CDR3 sequence: CASSLGAGEADTQYF. CDR3 in DNA: TGCGCCAGCAGCTTAGGAGCGGGAGAGGCAGATACGCAGTATTTT. The chain has TRBV5-1 and TRBJ2-3; 8 positions match TRBD2. Looked up from germline, CDR1 is SGHRS and CDR2 is YFSETQ. The CDR3 runs 15 residues. Trimming took 2 bases from V and 4 from J; bases not matched to a gene: 6. Variable domain in full (rest from reference TRBV5-1 and TRBJ2-3): KAGVTQTPRYLIKTRGQQVTLSCSPISGHRSVSWYQQTPGQGLQFLFEYFSETQRNKGNFPGRFSGRQFSNSRSEMNVSTLELGDSALYLCASSLGAGEADTQYFGPGTRLTVL.

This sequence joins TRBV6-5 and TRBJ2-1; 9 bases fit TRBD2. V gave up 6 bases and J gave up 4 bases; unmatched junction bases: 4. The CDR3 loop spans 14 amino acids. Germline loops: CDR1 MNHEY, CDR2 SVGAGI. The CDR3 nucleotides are TGTGCCAGCAGCAAGCGGGAGGCTTACAATGAGCAGTTCTTC. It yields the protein CASSKREAYNEQFF.

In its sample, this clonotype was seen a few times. This chain's CDR3 is CASSPNHQDEQFF. The DNA of the CDR3 is TGTGCCAGCAGCCCTAACCACCAAGATGAGCAGTTCTTC. The genes are TRBV9 and TRBJ2-1; unclear D gene. Trimming stripped 4 bases from V and 8 bases from J, with 13 bases between. Germline-derived CDR1 and CDR2 are SGDLS and YYNGEE. The CDR3 is made up of 13 amino acids.

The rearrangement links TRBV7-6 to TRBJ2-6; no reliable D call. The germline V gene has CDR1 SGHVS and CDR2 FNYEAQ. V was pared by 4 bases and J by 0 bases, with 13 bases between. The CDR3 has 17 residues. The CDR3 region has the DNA TGTGCCAGCAGCTCTCGCGGTCGAAGCTCTGGGGCCAACGTCCTGACTTTC. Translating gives CASSSRGRSSGANVLTF.

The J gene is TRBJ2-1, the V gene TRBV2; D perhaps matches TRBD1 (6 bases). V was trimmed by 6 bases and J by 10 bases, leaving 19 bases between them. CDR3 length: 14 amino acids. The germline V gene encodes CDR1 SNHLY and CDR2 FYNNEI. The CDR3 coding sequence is TGTGCCAGCAGCCTGCTACAGGGTTCCGGGGAGCAGTTCTTC. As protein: CASSLLQGSGEQFF.

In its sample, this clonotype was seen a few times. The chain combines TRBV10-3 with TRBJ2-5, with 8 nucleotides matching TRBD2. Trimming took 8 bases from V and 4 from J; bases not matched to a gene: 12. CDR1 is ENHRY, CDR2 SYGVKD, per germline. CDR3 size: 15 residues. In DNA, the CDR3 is TGTGCCATCTTGTGGGGCGGGAGGATTGGAGAGACCCAGTACTTC. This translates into CAILWGGRIGETQYF.

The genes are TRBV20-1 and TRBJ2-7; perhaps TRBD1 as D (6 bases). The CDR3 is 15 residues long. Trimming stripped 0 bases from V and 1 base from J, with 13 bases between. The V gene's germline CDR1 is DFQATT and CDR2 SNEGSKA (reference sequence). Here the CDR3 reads CSAREYRVGSYEQYF. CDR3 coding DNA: TGCAGTGCTAGAGAGTACAGGGTGGGGTCCTACGAGCAGTACTTC.

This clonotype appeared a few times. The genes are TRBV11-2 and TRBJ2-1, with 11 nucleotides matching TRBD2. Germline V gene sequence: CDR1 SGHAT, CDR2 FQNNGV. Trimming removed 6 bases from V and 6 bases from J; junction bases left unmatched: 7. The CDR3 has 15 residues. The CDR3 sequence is CASSLTSGRSNEQFF. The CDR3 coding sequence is TGTGCCAGCAGTCTTACTAGCGGGAGATCCAATGAGCAGTTCTTC.

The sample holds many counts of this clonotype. CDR3 nucleotide sequence: TGTGCCAGCAGTTTTGGGACAGTGACCGGGGAGCTGTTTTTT. Translation: CASSFGTVTGELFF. This chain uses TRBV12-3 or TRBV12-4 with TRBJ2-2; 7 nucleotides agree with TRBD1. V was clipped by 3 bases and J by 5 bases; unmatched bases: 3. CDR3 length: 14 amino acids.

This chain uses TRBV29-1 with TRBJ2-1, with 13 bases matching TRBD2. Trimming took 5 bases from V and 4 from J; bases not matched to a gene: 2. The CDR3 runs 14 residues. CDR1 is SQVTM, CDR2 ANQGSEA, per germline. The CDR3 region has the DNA TGCAGCGTTCGGACTAGCGGGGGTTACAATGAGCAGTTCTTC. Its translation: CSVRTSGGYNEQFF.